These 16 T cell receptor beta chains originate from one sample sequenced in a study of tumor-infiltrating lymphocytes in primary liver carcinoma. Researchers generated TCR beta cDNA from roughly 500 ng of total RNA, relying on a constant-region primer. Slightly modified ARM-PCR with three nested multiplex PCR rounds yielded TCR beta libraries. A C-beta reverse primer was combined with TRBV1-TRBV30 forward primers in the first two PCR rounds, and each round had approximately 9 cycles. TCRdb independently ran MiXCR on the multiplex PCR reads; one entry per CDR3 protein. This table holds approximately 45,000 distinct CDR3 sequences, around 80% found once. Co-extraction of both nucleic acids (RNA and DNA) used about 19-33 mg of unsorted bulk tissue. The sample taken for sequencing was tumor-adjacent normal liver tissue. These receptors originate from a woman younger than 45 with primary liver carcinoma and hepatitis B virus infection.

As to this clonotype: At one of its ends the junction is not consistent with the germline gene, which may arise from a read error. This chain joins TRBV10-1 and TRBJ2-5, with TRBD2 as a possible D gene (5 bases). This CDR3 has 15 amino acids. In germline, CDR1 is WNHNN, CDR2 SYGVQD (reference sequence). The CDR3 DNA sequence: TGCGCCAACAGTGGAGGAGGAGTGTACCAAGAGACCCAATACTTC. This gives the protein CANSGGGVYQETQYF.

Details on this clonotype: The junction and the germline gene differ at one end; a read error may be behind it. The chain couples TRBV4-1 to TRBJ2-1; tentative D call: TRBD1 (6 bases). Germline V gene sequence: CDR1 MGHRA, CDR2 YSYEKL. The CDR3 spans 16 residues. The CDR3 here is CASSQESSTGYNEQYF. CDR3 nucleotide sequence: TGCGCCAGCAGCCAGGAGTCATCGACAGGATACAATGAGCAGTATTTC.

To note about this clonotype: A junction boundary mismatches the germline segment, possibly from a read error. This sequence joins TRBV6-5 and TRBJ2-6, with D perhaps given as TRBD1 or TRBD2 (6 bases each). CDR3 length: 16 residues. Germline lookup yields CDR1 MNHEY and CDR2 SVGAGI. The CDR3 spells CASSYSGGPRANVLAF. CDR3 bases: TGTGCCAGCAGTTACTCTGGGGGGCCTAGGGCCAACGTCCTGGCTTTC.

Concerning this clonotype itself: Germline and junction disagree at one end, which may indicate a read error. The V gene is TRBV4-1, the J gene TRBJ2-1; 7 nucleotides agree with TRBD2. This CDR3 region has 16 residues. Germline assignment: CDR1 MGHRA and CDR2 YSYEKL. The CDR3 region is CVSSQDSASGYNEQFF. The CDR3 bases are TGCGTCAGCAGCCAAGACTCTGCTAGCGGCTACAATGAGCAGTTCTTC.

The J gene is TRBJ2-7, the V gene TRBV6-1, with D unresolved. V lost 5 bases to trimming and J lost 1 base, with 15 bases between them. This CDR3 comprises 15 residues. Germline loops: CDR1 MNHNS, CDR2 SASEGT. The CDR3 protein is CASSIRQDPSYEQYF. For the CDR3, the DNA is TGTGCCAGCAGTATACGGCAAGACCCTTCCTACGAGCAGTACTTC.

This clonotype was seen a single time. An end of the junction does not agree with germline; a read error may underlie this. The chain combines TRBV7-9 with TRBJ2-7, with a weak D call TRBD2 (6 bases). The CDR3 extends over 13 amino acids. Germline assignment: CDR1 SEHNR and CDR2 FQNEAQ (reference sequence). The CDR3 here is CASRDGLSYAQYF. The CDR3 nucleotides are TGTGCCAGCAGAGACGGACTATCCTACGCGCAGTACTTT.

Remarks on this clonotype: A junction end diverges from the germline sequence, so it may reflect a read error. The chain recombines TRBV6-1 with TRBJ1-6; D gene uncertain. The CDR3 covers 16 residues. Germline V gives CDR1 MNHNS, CDR2 SASEGT. CDR3 region: CASSEYASSYNSHLHF. For the CDR3, the DNA is TGTGCCAGCAGTGAATACGCGAGCTCATATAATTCACACCTCCACTTT.

About this clonotype itself: Sequence at one end of the junction differs from germline and may be a read error. The V and J genes are TRBV6-6 and TRBJ2-7; 7 bases fit TRBD2. The CDR3 sequence is 15 residues long. Looked up from germline, CDR1 is MNHNY and CDR2 is SVGAGI (reference sequence). The CDR3 spells CASRPMPSGPYDQYF. DNA for the CDR3: TGTGCCAGCAGGCCCATGCCTAGCGGACCCTACGATCAGTACTTC.

To note about this clonotype: An end of the junction does not agree with germline; a read error may underlie this. The chain links TRBV4-2 to TRBJ2-1, with TRBD2 identical over 16 bases. CDR1 and CDR2 from the germline V gene are LGHNA and YNFKEQ. CDR3 size: 18 residues. CDR3 DNA: TGCGCCATCAGGCTCGGGACTAGCGGGAGGGCCGAGGTGAATGAGCAGTTCTTC. Translated, it gives CAIRLGTSGRAEVNEQFF.

V usage is TRBV11-2 and J usage is TRBJ2-1; D remains ambiguous. From germline, CDR1 is SGHAT and CDR2 FQNNGV. V lost 11 bases, J lost 7 bases, and 15 bases lay in between. This CDR3 is 12 amino acids long. CDR3 residues: CALSMERNEQFF. CDR3 DNA: TGTGCCTTAAGCATGGAAAGGAATGAGCAGTTCTTC.

The sample holds many counts of this clonotype. The V and J genes are TRBV6-1 and TRBJ1-3; D remains ambiguous. V lost 2 bases, J lost 3 bases, and 11 bases lay in between. The CDR3 length is 15 residues. Germline V CDR1 and CDR2: MNHNS, SASEGT. CDR3 sequence reads: CASSETAAGGNTIYF. The CDR3 DNA reads TGTGCCAGCAGTGAAACGGCGGCAGGTGGAAACACCATATATTTT.

V gene TRBV4-1 combines with J gene TRBJ2-7, with unresolved D. The CDR3 covers 13 residues. Trimming removed 8 bases at V and 3 bases at J, with 14 bases between. From germline, CDR1 is MGHRA and CDR2 YSYEKL. CDR3 protein: CASCLVSGYEQYF. The DNA for the CDR3 is TGCGCCAGCTGTTTAGTGTCGGGCTACGAGCAGTACTTC.

As concerns this clonotype: The germline gene is not matched at one end of the junction; a read error may be the cause. The J gene is TRBJ1-5, the V gene TRBV4-1; a possible D gene is TRBD1 (5 bases). The CDR3 length is 15 residues. In germline, CDR1 is MGHRA, CDR2 YSYEKL. CDR3 DNA sequence: TGCGCCAGCAGCCAAGATGACAAGGTCAGGGAGCCCCAGCACTTT. Amino acids: CASSQDDKVREPQHF.

Regarding this clonotype: One end of the junction is discordant with germline, which a read error may explain. This chain uses TRBV28 with TRBJ2-3; tentatively, D is TRBD1 or TRBD2 (6 bases each). Germline V gene lookup returns CDR1 MDHEN and CDR2 SYDVKM. The CDR3 length is 17 residues. The CDR3 loop is CTSRGQYGTPEADTQYF. For the CDR3, the DNA is TGTACCAGCAGAGGACAGTACGGGACTCCCGAGGCAGATACGCAGTATTTT.

The V call is TRBV5-1, the J call TRBJ2-7; possibly TRBD2 for D (5 bases). The CDR3 runs 14 residues. CDR1 is SGHRS, CDR2 YFSETQ, per germline. V was clipped by 8 bases and J by 5 bases, with 20 bases between them. The CDR3 is CARSLKASSHEQYF. In nucleotides, the CDR3 is TGCGCCAGAAGCCTAAAGGCTAGCAGCCACGAGCAGTACTTC.

The chain's CDR3 is CASSSQGAWDDRQYF. As DNA, the CDR3 is TGTGCCAGCAGCTCACAGGGGGCATGGGATGACAGGCAGTACTTC. J is TRBJ2-7 and V is TRBV7-9; 9 bases match TRBD1. The CDR3 loop spans 15 amino acids. Trimming took 4 bases from V and 9 from J; bases not matched to a gene: 13. The V gene's germline CDR1 is SEHNR and CDR2 FQNEAQ (reference sequence). The whole variable domain, remainder taken from reference TRBV7-9 and TRBJ2-7, is DTGVSQNPRHKITKRGQNVTFRCDPISEHNRLYWYRQTLGQGPEFLTYFQNEAQLEKSRLLSDRFSAERPKGSFSTLEIQRTEQGDSAMYLCASSSQGAWDDRQYFGPGTRLTVT.